A selection of T cell receptor beta chains follows, all from one sample in a study of shared clonotypes between healthy human individuals. The repertoire was sequenced with immunoSEQ multiplex PCR; TCRdb's copy has only in-frame clones and lacks some. Of approximately 710,000 clones in the sample, about 90% are singletons; the top ten hold about a third. Sequencing input: memory CD8+ T cells from PBMCs. These receptors were collected from a man aged 18-30 years in good health. Some clones in this sample may be carry-over from other donors' samples. CDR3s include the opening cysteine and the closing phenylalanine or tryptophan. Size is omitted from some rows. Given values are once, few, many or a class for expanded clones.

>TRBV28|14|TRBJ2-1|NA
CASTTSGRMGEQFF
>TRBV7-3|15|TRBJ1-2|NA
CASSLGGKANYGYTF
>TRBV6-4|14|TRBJ2-2|NA
CASSDSGAGGELFF
>TRBV5-1|13|TRBJ2-7|NA
CASSLGGKYEQYF
>TRBV28|14|TRBJ2-7|NA
CASSLSSLIGEQYF
>TRBV7-9|15|TRBJ1-6|NA
CASSDRDSLNSPLHF
>TRBV11-2|18|TRBJ2-1|NA
CASSLDFGGQRMYNEQFF
>TRBV4-1|19|TRBJ2-1|NA
CASSQDPPGEPLTYNEQFF
>TRBV7-3|17|TRBJ2-6|NA
CASSPRLASPGANVLTF
>TRBV4-2|19|TRBJ2-1|NA
CASSQDPILGGRIGNEQFF
>TRBV11-2|15|TRBJ2-7|NA
CASSLIRGNSYEQYF
>TRBV7-2|16|TRBJ2-2|NA
CASSSRTSGRTGELFF
>TRBV28|15|TRBJ1-1|few
CASSRRGIVNTEAFF
>TRBV11-2|14|TRBJ2-7|once
CASSAPGPLYEQYF
>TRBV28|13|TRBJ2-7|NA
CASSLFRGGEQYF
>TRBV7-2|14|TRBJ2-5|NA
CASSSTGTGETQYF
>TRBV10-3|16|TRBJ1-5|once
CAISESGGADNQPQHF
>TRBV19|18|TRBJ1-4|NA
CASSSPAREGATNEKLFF
>TRBV29-1|12|TRBJ2-2|NA
CSVGRVPGELFF
>TRBV27|13|TRBJ2-7|NA
CASSLRLADEQYF
>TRBV7-9|13|TRBJ2-7|NA
CASSARDTYEQYF
>TRBV11-2|18|TRBJ2-3|NA
CASSLGTYLGHSTDTQYF
>TRBV2|15|TRBJ2-7|NA
CASSEYRASAYEQYF
>TRBV4-1|16|TRBJ2-1|NA
CASSHPGNRITYEQFF
>TRBV14|15|TRBJ2-5|NA
CASSPGLAGWETQYF
>TRBV6-5|14|TRBJ1-4|NA
CASSPPGAREKLFF
>TRBV4-1|16|TRBJ2-4|NA
CASSHLNRGSKNIQYF
>TRBV5-1|15|TRBJ2-7|NA
CASSLASGGLYEQYF
>TRBV10-1|14|TRBJ2-7|NA
CASSEPGQPYEQYF
>TRBV27|16|TRBJ2-7|NA
CASSPSTGLNSYEQYF
>TRBV19|17|TRBJ2-3|NA
CASSTPGTEILTDTQYF
>TRBV18|14|TRBJ2-7|once
CASSPEDGTYEQYF
>TRBV5-4|16|TRBJ2-2|NA
CASSPNGAGRTGELFF
>TRBV2|14|TRBJ2-7|NA
CASGGQGAMDEQYF
>TRBV10-3|14|TRBJ2-7|NA
CAIKEGGIGGEQYF
>TRBV9|15|TRBJ1-1|NA
CASSVEGTVNTEAFF
>TRBV10-3|17|TRBJ2-1|few
CAISALTSSEGLNEQFF
>TRBV28|14|TRBJ2-5|once
CASSLFRVGETQYF
>TRBV7-9|13|TRBJ2-1|NA
CASSLTLDSEQFF
>TRBV5-4|16|TRBJ2-2|NA
CASSLGLAGKTGELFF
>TRBV11-2|16|TRBJ2-7|NA
CASSLGLTGALYEQYF
>TRBV6-5|14|TRBJ2-2|NA
CASSYSSVSGELFF
>TRBV27|16|TRBJ1-2|NA
CASSFRGPPANYGYTF
>TRBV28|14|TRBJ2-7|NA
CASSPSVFRYEQYF
>TRBV15|9|TRBJ2-7|NA
CATGAWQYF
>TRBV27|13|TRBJ2-7|once
CASSWGFGYEQYF
>TRBV10-3|14|TRBJ2-3|NA
CATNLAGTTDTQYF
>TRBV4-1|14|TRBJ2-7|NA
CASSPGTSGYEQYF
>TRBV27|13|TRBJ2-7|NA
CASKSRDSPEQYF
>TRBV7-9|17|TRBJ1-1|NA
CASSGGTGTPQGTEAFF
>TRBV4-1|15|TRBJ1-2|few
CASTDRDTLNYGYTF
>TRBV19|13|TRBJ1-1|few
CASSDKPYTEAFF
>TRBV5-1|13|TRBJ2-1|NA
CASSAGLDKEQFF
>TRBV4-1|13|TRBJ1-1|NA
CASSQGAGTEAFF
>TRBV10-3|16|TRBJ2-2|NA
CAISDSLRQFTGELFF
>TRBV9|14|TRBJ2-7|few
CASSGRDSSYEQYF
>TRBV19|13|TRBJ2-7|NA
CASSGRDLDEQYF
>TRBV7-3|13|TRBJ1-5|NA
CASSLNSNQPQHF